This record concerns one TCR beta chain sequence. Its antigen remains unknown. This entry belongs to a study of T cell responses to AZD1222 COVID-19 vaccine. Findings and caveats of the study: The study sampled repertoires only after the peak T cell response. At baseline, seropositivity was found in only five or six AZD1222 recipients. CD4 TCRs linked to vaccination spanned spike, dominating at 160-218 and 743-854.

Libraries were prepared by immunoSEQ multiplex PCR; TCRdb keeps only in-frame clonotypes and omits some of them. The sample has 160,000 or so clones, 88% seen once. Deletions cut 3 bases from V and 7 bases from J, with 2 bases between. The CDR3 totals 10 residues. Germline V lookup: CDR1 SGDLS, CDR2 YYNGEE. The sample consisted of peripheral blood, taken after recovery from COVID-19. This rearrangement joins TRBV9 to TRBJ2-1; D unresolved. The clonotype comes from an adult who had recovered from COVID-19. CDR3: CASSGNEQFF. DNA for the CDR3: TGTGCCAGCAGCGGAAATGAGCAGTTCTTC.